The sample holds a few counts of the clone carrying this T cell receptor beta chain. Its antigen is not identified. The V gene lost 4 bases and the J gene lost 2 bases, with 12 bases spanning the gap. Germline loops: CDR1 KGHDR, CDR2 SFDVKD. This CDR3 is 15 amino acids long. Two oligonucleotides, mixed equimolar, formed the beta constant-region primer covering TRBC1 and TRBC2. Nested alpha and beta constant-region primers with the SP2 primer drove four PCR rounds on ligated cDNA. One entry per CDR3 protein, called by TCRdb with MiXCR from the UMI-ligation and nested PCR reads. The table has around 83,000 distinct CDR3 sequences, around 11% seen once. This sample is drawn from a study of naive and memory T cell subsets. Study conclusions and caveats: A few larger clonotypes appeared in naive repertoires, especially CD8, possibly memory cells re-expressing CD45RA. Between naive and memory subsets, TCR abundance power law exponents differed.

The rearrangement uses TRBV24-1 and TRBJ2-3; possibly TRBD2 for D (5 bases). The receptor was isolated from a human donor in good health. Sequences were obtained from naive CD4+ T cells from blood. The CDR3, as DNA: TGTGCCACCAGTGAGGATCAGCGGATCACAGATACGCAGTATTTT. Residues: CATSEDQRITDTQYF.